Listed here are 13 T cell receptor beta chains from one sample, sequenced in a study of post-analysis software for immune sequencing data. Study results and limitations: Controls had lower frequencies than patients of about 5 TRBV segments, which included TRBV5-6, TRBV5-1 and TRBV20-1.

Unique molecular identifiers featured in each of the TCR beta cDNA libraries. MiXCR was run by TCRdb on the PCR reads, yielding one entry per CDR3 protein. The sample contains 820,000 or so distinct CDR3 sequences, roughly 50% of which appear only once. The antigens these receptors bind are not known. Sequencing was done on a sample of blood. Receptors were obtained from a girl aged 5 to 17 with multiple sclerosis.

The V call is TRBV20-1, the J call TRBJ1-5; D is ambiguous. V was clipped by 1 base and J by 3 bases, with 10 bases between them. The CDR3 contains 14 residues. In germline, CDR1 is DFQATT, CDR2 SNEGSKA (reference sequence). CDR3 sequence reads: CSARGGQLNQPQHF. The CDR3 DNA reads TGCAGTGCTAGAGGTGGGCAGCTCAATCAGCCCCAGCATTTT.

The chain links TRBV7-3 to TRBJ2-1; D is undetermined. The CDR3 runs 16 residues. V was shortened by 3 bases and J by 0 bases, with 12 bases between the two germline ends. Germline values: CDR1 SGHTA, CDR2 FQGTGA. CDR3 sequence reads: CASSFVSGSSYNEQFF. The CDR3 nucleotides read TGTGCCAGCAGCTTTGTGTCTGGAAGCTCCTACAATGAGCAGTTCTTC.

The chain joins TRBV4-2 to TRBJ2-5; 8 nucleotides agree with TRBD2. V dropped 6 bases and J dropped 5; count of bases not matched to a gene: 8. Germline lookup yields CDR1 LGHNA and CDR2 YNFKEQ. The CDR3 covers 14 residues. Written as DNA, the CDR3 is TGTGCCAGCAGAGACGGGGGGGCCGGGGAGACCCAGTACTTC. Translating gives CASRDGGAGETQYF.

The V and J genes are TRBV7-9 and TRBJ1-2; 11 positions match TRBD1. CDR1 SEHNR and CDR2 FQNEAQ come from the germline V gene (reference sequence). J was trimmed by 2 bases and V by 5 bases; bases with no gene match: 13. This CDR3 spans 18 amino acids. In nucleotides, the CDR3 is TGTGCCAGCAGCGGACCCCGGGACAGGGGGAATAAGAACTATGGCTACACCTTC. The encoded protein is CASSGPRDRGNKNYGYTF.

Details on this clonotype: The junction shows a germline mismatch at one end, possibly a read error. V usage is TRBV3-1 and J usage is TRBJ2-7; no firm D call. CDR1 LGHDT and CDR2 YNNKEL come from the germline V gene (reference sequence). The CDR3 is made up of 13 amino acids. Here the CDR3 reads CASNQPGSYEQYF. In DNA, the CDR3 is TGTGCCAGCAACCAACCGGGCTCCTACGAGCAGTACTTC.

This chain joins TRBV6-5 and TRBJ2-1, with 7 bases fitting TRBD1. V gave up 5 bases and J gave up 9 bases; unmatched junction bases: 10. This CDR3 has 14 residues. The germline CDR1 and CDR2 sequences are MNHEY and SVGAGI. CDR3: CASSTGQERGEQFF. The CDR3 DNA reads TGTGCCAGCAGTACAGGACAGGAACGGGGTGAGCAGTTCTTC.

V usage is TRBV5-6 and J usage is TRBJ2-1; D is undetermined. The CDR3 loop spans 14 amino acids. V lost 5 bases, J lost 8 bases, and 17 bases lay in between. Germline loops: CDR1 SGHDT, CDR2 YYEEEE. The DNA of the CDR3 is TGTGCCAGCAGTTTGTCGGTCCTTTGGGATGAGCAGTTCTTC. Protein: CASSLSVLWDEQFF.

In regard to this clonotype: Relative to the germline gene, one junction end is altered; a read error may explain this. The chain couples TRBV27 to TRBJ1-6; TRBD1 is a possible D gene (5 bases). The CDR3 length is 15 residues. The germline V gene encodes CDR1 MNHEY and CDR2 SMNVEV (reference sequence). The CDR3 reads CASSLYRGDNSPPHF. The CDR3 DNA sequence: TGTGCCAGCAGTTTATACAGAGGGGATAATTCACCCCCCCACTTT.

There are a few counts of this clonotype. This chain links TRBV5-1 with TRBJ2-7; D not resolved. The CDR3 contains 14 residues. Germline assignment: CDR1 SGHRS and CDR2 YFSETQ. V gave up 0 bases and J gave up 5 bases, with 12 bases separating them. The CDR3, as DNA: TGCGCCAGCAGCTTGGGACGGCACTCTGACGAGCAGTACTTC. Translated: CASSLGRHSDEQYF.

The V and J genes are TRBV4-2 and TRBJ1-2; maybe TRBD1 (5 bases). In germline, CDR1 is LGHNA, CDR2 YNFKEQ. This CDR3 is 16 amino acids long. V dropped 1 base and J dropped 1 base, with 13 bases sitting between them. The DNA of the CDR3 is TGTGCCAGCAGCCAAGTCCTTAAACAGGTTAACTATGGCTACACCTTC. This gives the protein CASSQVLKQVNYGYTF.

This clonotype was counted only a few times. CDR3 DNA: TGCGCCAGCGGGGGTATCCCTACTGGGGCCAACGTCCTGACTTTC. Translation gives CASGGIPTGANVLTF. The chain couples TRBV10-2 to TRBJ2-6; D is possibly TRBD1 or TRBD2 (5 bases each). Germline V gives CDR1 WSHSY, CDR2 SAAADI. Trimming took off 8 bases at V and 2 bases at J, with 13 bases between the two ends. The CDR3 has 15 amino acids.

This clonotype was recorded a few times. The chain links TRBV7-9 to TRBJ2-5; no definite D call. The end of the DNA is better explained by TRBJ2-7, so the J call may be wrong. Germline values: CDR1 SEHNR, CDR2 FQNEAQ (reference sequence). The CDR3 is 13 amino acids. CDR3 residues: CASSLGSQYEQYF. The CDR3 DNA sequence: TGTGCCAGCAGCTTAGGGTCCCAGTACGAGCAGTACTTC.

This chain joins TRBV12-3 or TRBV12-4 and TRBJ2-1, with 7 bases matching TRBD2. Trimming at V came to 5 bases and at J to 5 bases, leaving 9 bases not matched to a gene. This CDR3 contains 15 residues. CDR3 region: CASSAGLDGNNEQFF. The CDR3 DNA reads TGTGCCAGCAGTGCCGGACTAGACGGGAACAATGAGCAGTTCTTC.